A single sample gave rise to the 15 T cell receptor beta chains below, sequenced in a study of blood T cells in healthy people across ages. Sample-barcoded 5' priming and a J-beta primer mix drove a second PCR of roughly 7 to 11 cycles. Using its own MiXCR run on the 5' RACE reads, TCRdb lists one record per CDR3 protein. The sample holds approximately 780,000 distinct CDR3 sequences, around a quarter seen once. The sample was also linked to a second study, of T cells of mothers and their children.

Material for sequencing was blood. The receptors were gathered from a boy aged 5-17 years in good health.

The chain uses TRBV4-1 and TRBJ2-5; the D is unclear. V dropped 2 bases and J dropped 5 bases, with 12 bases sitting between them. The CDR3 totals 14 residues. CDR1 is MGHRA and CDR2 is YSYEKL in the germline V gene. The CDR3 bases are TGCGCCAGCAGCCAATTAAGCTTCGGCGAGACCCAGTACTTC. It is translated as CASSQLSFGETQYF.

The gene calls are TRBV7-9 and TRBJ1-2; D gene unclear. V lost 5 bases and J lost 3, with 13 bases in between. Germline lookup yields CDR1 SEHNR and CDR2 FQNEAQ (reference sequence). The CDR3 is made up of 14 amino acids. The CDR3 DNA reads TGTGCCAGCAGCCGGTTGACGGAATACTATGGCTACACCTTC. Its protein product is CASSRLTEYYGYTF.

The chain combines TRBV12-3 or TRBV12-4 with TRBJ2-1; D remains ambiguous. The length of the CDR3 is 14 residues. The V end was cut by 2 bases, the J end by 2 bases, with 7 bases between. The DNA of the CDR3 is TGTGCCAGCAGTTTAAGGGCCACCTACAATGAGCAGTTCTTC. Translated, it gives CASSLRATYNEQFF.

The genes are TRBV29-1 and TRBJ2-7; TRBD1 agrees at 9 bases. Unmatched junction bases numbered 5, after V lost 4 bases and J lost 4 bases. There are 13 residues in the CDR3. Looked up from germline, CDR1 is SQVTM and CDR2 is ANQGSEA. CDR3 DNA: TGCAGCGTTGGGACAGGGGTGATGTACGAGCAGTACTTC. Translated, it gives CSVGTGVMYEQYF.

This clonotype was detected only a few times. This rearrangement joins TRBV10-2 to TRBJ2-3; D may match TRBD1 or TRBD2 (6 bases each). This CDR3 has 16 residues. Trimming took off 1 base at V and 4 bases at J, with 15 bases between the two ends. Germline CDR1 WSHSY, CDR2 SAAADI. CDR3 coding DNA: TGCGCCAGCAGTGAGTATTCCGGGGGCGGATCAGATACGCAGTATTTT. Residues: CASSEYSGGGSDTQYF.

The rearrangement joins TRBV5-1 to TRBJ2-7, with TRBD2 identical over 9 bases. This CDR3 contains 15 residues. CDR1 and CDR2 (germline): SGHRS, YFSETQ. The V segment lost 1 base and the J segment 5 bases; nucleotides outside the gene matches: 7. The CDR3 DNA sequence: TGCGCCAGCAGCTTGTTTGCTAGCGGGGTTGACGAGCAGTACTTC. Translated: CASSLFASGVDEQYF.

The count of this clonotype is one. The chain links TRBV7-3 to TRBJ2-5, with TRBD2 identical over 8 bases. The J call may be faulty, since TRBJ2-1 better matches the DNA end. In germline, CDR1 is SGHTA, CDR2 FQGTGA. The CDR3 has 13 amino acids. CDR3 DNA sequence: TGTGCCAGCACCAACGGGGGGGCGGATGAGCAGTTCTTC. Its translation is CASTNGGADEQFF.

V and J are TRBV7-9 and TRBJ1-1; TRBD1 agrees at 7 bases. CDR1 SEHNR and CDR2 FQNEAQ come from the germline V gene (reference sequence). V lost 3 bases, J lost 5 bases, and 12 bases stayed unmatched. The CDR3 sequence is 16 residues long. The CDR3 sequence: CASSFGQVPTGTEAFF. In nucleotides, the CDR3 is TGTGCCAGCAGCTTCGGACAGGTGCCTACGGGAACTGAAGCTTTCTTT.

The rearrangement joins TRBV25-1 to TRBJ2-3; 12 bases agree with TRBD2. The V segment lost 2 bases and the J segment 2 bases; nucleotides outside the gene matches: 5. The CDR3 totals 17 residues. The germline CDR1 and CDR2 sequences are MGHDK and SYGVNS. The CDR3 protein is CASSEIGLAGTTDTQYF. DNA for the CDR3: TGTGCCAGCAGTGAAATAGGACTAGCGGGGACCACAGATACGCAGTATTTT. Full variable domain (outside the CDR3, taken from reference TRBV25-1 and TRBJ2-3): EADIYQTPRYLVIGTGKKITLECSQTMGHDKMYWYQQDPGMELHLIHYSYGVNSTEKGDLSSESTVSRIRTEHFPLTLESARPSHTSQYLCASSEIGLAGTTDTQYFGPGTRLTVL.

This clonotype was observed a few times. CDR3: CASLGGSYNEQFF. In DNA, the CDR3 is TGTGCCAGCCTCGGGGGATCCTACAATGAGCAGTTCTTC. V gene TRBV2 combines with J gene TRBJ2-1, with a possible D match to TRBD2 (6 bases). From germline, CDR1 is SNHLY and CDR2 FYNNEI. V was pared by 8 bases and J by 1 base, with 9 bases between. This CDR3 contains 13 residues.

The chain combines TRBV29-1 with TRBJ2-7, with 9 positions matching TRBD1. CDR3 length: 14 amino acids. Per the germline V gene, CDR1 is SQVTM and CDR2 is ANQGSEA. V was clipped by 4 bases and J by 0 bases; unmatched bases: 4. For the CDR3, the DNA is TGCAGCGTTGGGGGACAGGGATTCTCCTACGAGCAGTACTTC. Protein product: CSVGGQGFSYEQYF.

This clonotype was seen a handful of times. The chain uses TRBV7-6 and TRBJ2-2; D is unresolved. V lost 2 bases to trimming and J lost 6 bases, with 13 bases between them. The germline gives CDR1 SGHVS, CDR2 FNYEAQ. The CDR3 sequence is 15 residues long. This CDR3 is CASSLSWTAPGELFF. CDR3 coding DNA: TGTGCCAGCAGCTTATCCTGGACGGCCCCCGGGGAGCTGTTTTTT.

The V and J genes are TRBV7-8 and TRBJ2-7, with TRBD2 identical over 13 bases. From germline, CDR1 is SGHVS and CDR2 FQNEAQ. There are 16 residues in the CDR3. The V and J ends lost 5 bases and 2 bases, in that order; junction bases with no gene match: 6. CDR3 coding DNA: TGTGCCAGCAGCCCCAAAGGACTAGCGGGGGCCTACGAGCAGTACTTC. It yields the protein CASSPKGLAGAYEQYF.

This clonotype was observed a handful of times. The rearrangement links TRBV2 to TRBJ1-1; D call uncertain. The V end was cut by 9 bases, the J end by 0 bases, with 11 bases between. From germline, CDR1 is SNHLY and CDR2 FYNNEI. The CDR3 is 13 residues long. The CDR3 DNA follows: TGTGCCAGTGGTAAACCCATGAACACTGAAGCTTTCTTT. It translates to CASGKPMNTEAFF.

This chain connects TRBV4-2 to TRBJ2-3, with 11 positions matching TRBD2. The V and J ends lost 0 bases and 2 bases, in that order; junction bases with no gene match: 7. CDR1 and CDR2 from the germline V gene are LGHNA and YNFKEQ. The CDR3 consists of 18 residues. CDR3 residues: CASSQELPSGGNTDTQYF. CDR3 bases: TGTGCCAGCAGCCAAGAATTGCCTAGCGGGGGGAACACAGATACGCAGTATTTT.